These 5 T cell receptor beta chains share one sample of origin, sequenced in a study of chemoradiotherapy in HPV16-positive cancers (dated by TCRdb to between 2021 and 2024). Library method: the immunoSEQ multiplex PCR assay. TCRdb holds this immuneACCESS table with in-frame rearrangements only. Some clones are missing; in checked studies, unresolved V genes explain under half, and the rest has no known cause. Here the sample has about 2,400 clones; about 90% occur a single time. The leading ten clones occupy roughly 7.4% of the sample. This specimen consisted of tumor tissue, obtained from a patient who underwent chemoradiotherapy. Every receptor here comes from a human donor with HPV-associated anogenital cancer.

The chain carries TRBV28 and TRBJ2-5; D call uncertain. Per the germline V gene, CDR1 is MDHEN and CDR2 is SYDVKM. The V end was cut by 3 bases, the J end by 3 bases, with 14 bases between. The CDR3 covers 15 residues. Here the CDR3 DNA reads TGTGCCAGCAGTTTGGGCCCTGGCGGTGAAGAGACCCAGTACTTC. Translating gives CASSLGPGGEETQYF. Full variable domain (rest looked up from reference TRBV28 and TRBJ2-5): DVKVTQSSRYLVKRTGEKVFLECVQDMDHENMFWYRQDPGLGLRLIYFSYDVKMKEKGDIPEGYSVSREKKERFSLILESASTNQTSMYLCASSLGPGGEETQYFGPGTRLLVL.

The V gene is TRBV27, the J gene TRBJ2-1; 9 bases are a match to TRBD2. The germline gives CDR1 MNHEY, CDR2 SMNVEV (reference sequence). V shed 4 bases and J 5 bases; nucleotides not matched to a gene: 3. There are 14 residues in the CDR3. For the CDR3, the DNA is TGTGCCAGCAGTTGGGCTAGCGGGAACAATGAGCAGTTCTTC. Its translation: CASSWASGNNEQFF.

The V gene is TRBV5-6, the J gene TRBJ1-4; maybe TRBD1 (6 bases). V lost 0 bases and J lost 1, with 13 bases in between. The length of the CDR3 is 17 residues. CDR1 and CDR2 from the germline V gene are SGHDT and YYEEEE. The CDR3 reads CASSLVGARRTNEKLFF. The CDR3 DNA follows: TGTGCCAGCAGCTTGGTGGGGGCCCGGAGAACTAATGAAAAACTGTTTTTT.

The CDR3 loop reads CASSSRTDRGANVLTF. CDR3 nucleotide sequence: TGTGCCAGCAGCTCCCGGACTGATCGTGGGGCCAACGTCCTGACTTTC. The chain joins TRBV5-4 to TRBJ2-6; tentatively, D is TRBD2 (5 bases). Germline V gene sequence: CDR1 SGHNT, CDR2 YYREEE (reference sequence). There are 16 residues in the CDR3. Trimming took off 3 bases at V and 3 bases at J, with 13 bases between the two ends.

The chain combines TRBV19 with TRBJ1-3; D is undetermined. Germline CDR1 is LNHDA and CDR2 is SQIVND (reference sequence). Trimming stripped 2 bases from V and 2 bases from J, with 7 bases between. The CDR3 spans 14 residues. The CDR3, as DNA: TGTGCCAGTAGTATAAGGACCGCTGGAAACACCATATATTTT. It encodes CASSIRTAGNTIYF.